Detailed here is one TCR beta chain. Its antigen is not known. This record belongs to a study of CD8 T cells in ankylosing spondylitis. Findings and caveats of the study: CD8+ by phenotype, disease-linked clones were relatively rare in peripheral blood.

TCRdb ran MiXCR on the 5' RACE reads and lists one entry per CDR3 protein. This sample has around 100,000 distinct CDR3 sequences; about 25% occur once, and the top ten carry roughly 12%. Germline CDR1 reads SGHKS; CDR2 reads YYEKEE (reference sequence). V lost 0 bases and J 1 base, leaving 9 bases between the germline ends. This CDR3 has 15 residues. This receptor was taken from a male donor with ankylosing spondylitis. The specimen was synovial fluid, either unsorted or a sorted T cell fraction (not recorded which). The V call is TRBV5-5, the J call TRBJ2-3, with a tentative D call TRBD2 (6 bases). CDR3 protein: CASSLAPSGTDTQYF. CDR3 in DNA: TGTGCCAGCAGCTTGGCCCCTAGCGGCACAGATACGCAGTATTTT.